This section outlines one T cell receptor beta chain sequence together with its context. Repertoires were generated with immunoSEQ multiplex PCR, while TCRdb's copy carries only in-frame clones and drops some. The sample contains 13,000 or so clones, 85% of which appear only once. The record originates from a study of tumour-infiltrating T cells in Burkitt lymphoma. Study as a whole: Overall and progression-free survival were predicted by productive clonality.

The CDR3 totals 15 residues. Germline V CDR1 and CDR2: PRHDT, FYEKMQ (reference sequence). The V and J ends lost 3 bases and 2 bases respectively, with 14 bases between them. The V and J genes are TRBV13 and TRBJ2-7, with D possibly being TRBD2 (6 bases). The source material was tumor tissue. This sequence was found in a human donor with diffuse large B-cell lymphoma. CDR3 amino acids: CASSFKLAPTYEQYF. The CDR3 nucleotides are TGTGCCAGCAGCTTCAAACTAGCCCCGACCTACGAGCAGTACTTC.